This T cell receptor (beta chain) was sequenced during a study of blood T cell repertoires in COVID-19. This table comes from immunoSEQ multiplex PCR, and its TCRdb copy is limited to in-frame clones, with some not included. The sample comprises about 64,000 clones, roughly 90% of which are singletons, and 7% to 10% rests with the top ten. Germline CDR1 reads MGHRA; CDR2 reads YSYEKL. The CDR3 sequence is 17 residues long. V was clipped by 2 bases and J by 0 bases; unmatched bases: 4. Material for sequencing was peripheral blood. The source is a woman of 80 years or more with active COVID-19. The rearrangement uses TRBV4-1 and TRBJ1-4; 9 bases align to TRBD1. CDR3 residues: CASSQKRTGATNEKLFF. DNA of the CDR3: TGCGCCAGCAGCCAAAAAAGGACAGGGGCAACTAATGAAAAACTGTTTTTT.